The 31 T cell receptor beta chains presented below share a single source sample, sequenced in a study of identical twins. TCRdb re-analysed the 5' RACE reads in MiXCR, keeping a single row per CDR3 protein. The sample includes roughly 290,000 distinct CDR3 sequences, roughly 8.6% seen only once; the top ten take over 2%. These same records also appear under a second study, on yellow fever vaccine responses in identical twins.

Sequencing input: memory (CD45RO+) T cells sorted from blood. Receptors were obtained from a woman aged 18-35 years in good health.

This clonotype was observed a few times. The chain recombines TRBV18 with TRBJ2-4; TRBD1 or TRBD2 may be the D gene (5 bases each). The germline V gene has CDR1 KGHSH and CDR2 LQKENI. The CDR3 contains 14 residues. Trimming cost V 3 bases and J 5 bases, with 11 bases left between them. The CDR3 region is CASSPGTEENIQYF. CDR3 coding DNA: TGTGCCAGCTCACCTGGGACGGAGGAAAACATTCAGTACTTC.

This clonotype has ten or more counts. This chain connects TRBV5-5 to TRBJ1-2; the match to TRBD1 covers 8 bases. Germline values: CDR1 SGHKS, CDR2 YYEKEE (reference sequence). This CDR3 region has 17 residues. The trim removed 4 bases at V and 5 bases at J, leaving 16 bases unmatched. CDR3 in amino acids: CASSPTSPGQGWYGYTF. CDR3 nucleotides: TGTGCCAGCAGCCCAACTTCCCCCGGACAGGGTTGGTATGGCTACACCTTC. Drawing the rest from reference TRBV5-5 and TRBJ1-2, the complete variable domain is DAGVTQSPTHLIKTRGQQVTLRCSPISGHKSVSWYQQVLGQGPQFIFQYYEKEERGRGNFPDRFSARQFPNYSSELNVNALLLGDSALYLCASSPTSPGQGWYGYTFGSGTRLTVV.

Regarding this clonotype: A much larger clone lies a single base off, so this may be a read error. J is TRBJ2-5 and V is TRBV12-3 or TRBV12-4, with D hard to call. The J call is uncertain, as TRBJ2-1 better fits the DNA end. There are 15 residues in the CDR3. The DNA of the CDR3 is TGTGCCAGCAGCCCCGGTCAGGCCCGGGTTGAGACCCAGTTCTTC. It translates to CASSPGQARVETQFF.

This clonotype was found many times. The chain employs TRBV12-3 or TRBV12-4 and TRBJ2-3; the match to TRBD2 covers 8 bases. J gave up 8 bases and V 5 bases, and 15 bases lay outside the gene matches. The CDR3 covers 16 residues. The CDR3 loop is CASSLPAGEIRGTQYF. CDR3 bases: TGTGCCAGCAGTCTCCCAGCGGGAGAAATTCGGGGTACGCAGTATTTT.

This clonotype was seen more than once but under ten times. The CDR3 is CSASEGGGTDTQYF. The CDR3 DNA follows: TGCAGTGCTAGCGAAGGGGGAGGCACAGATACGCAGTATTTT. The chain joins TRBV20-1 to TRBJ2-3; weak D call: TRBD1 (6 bases). Trimming took off 3 bases at V and 1 base at J, with 11 bases between the two ends. CDR3 length equals 14 residues. The germline gives CDR1 DFQATT, CDR2 SNEGSKA (reference sequence).

This clonotype was picked up many times. The chain employs TRBV12-3 or TRBV12-4 and TRBJ2-1, with 11 bases aligning to TRBD2. V shed 3 bases, J shed 7 bases, and the junction held 8 bases outside the gene matches. The CDR3 runs 16 residues. The CDR3 DNA sequence: TGTGCCAGCAGTTTTCCTACTAGCGGGAGAAGGAATGAGCAGTTCTTC. Translating it yields CASSFPTSGRRNEQFF.

This clonotype was detected only a few times. This rearrangement joins TRBV19 to TRBJ1-1; D unclear. Between the trimmed V and J ends, which lost 7 bases and 6 bases, there was a span of 15 bases. This CDR3 spans 13 amino acids. The germline CDR1 and CDR2 sequences are LNHDA and SQIVND (reference sequence). CDR3 nucleotide sequence: TGTGCCAGTATGGGTGGGGTAGGTTCTGAAGCTTTCTTT. It specifies CASMGGVGSEAFF.

The chain joins TRBV27 to TRBJ1-6; possibly TRBD1 for D (5 bases). The length of the CDR3 is 15 residues. V lost 4 bases, J lost 6 bases, and 13 bases lay in between. CDR1 and CDR2 (germline): MNHEY, SMNVEV (reference sequence). This chain's CDR3 is CASSWRQGPNSPLHF. The CDR3 DNA is TGTGCCAGCAGTTGGAGGCAGGGCCCTAATTCACCCCTCCACTTT.

The V call is TRBV15, the J call TRBJ2-2, with D possibly matching TRBD2 (5 bases). V lost 6 bases and J lost 1, with 12 bases in between. The CDR3 is 15 residues long. CDR1 is LNHNV and CDR2 is YYDKDF in the germline V gene (reference sequence). The CDR3 protein is CATRKLLGNTGELFF. CDR3 nucleotide sequence: TGTGCCACCAGGAAACTACTAGGGAACACCGGGGAGCTGTTTTTT.

The chain has TRBV20-1 and TRBJ2-1, with a tentative D call TRBD2 (5 bases). The CDR3 has 14 amino acids. The germline V gene has CDR1 DFQATT and CDR2 SNEGSKA (reference sequence). V lost 1 base, J lost 0 bases, and 7 bases lay in between. The CDR3 sequence: CSARAAGSYNEQFF. CDR3 coding DNA: TGCAGTGCTAGAGCGGCGGGCTCCTACAATGAGCAGTTCTTC.

This clonotype was detected a few times. The chain is built from TRBV9 and TRBJ2-1, with 8 nucleotides matching TRBD2. Germline-derived CDR1 and CDR2 are SGDLS and YYNGEE. J was trimmed by 3 bases and V by 4 bases; bases with no gene match: 9. This CDR3 has 16 residues. The CDR3 bases are TGTGCCAGCAGCCCCTTCCCCGGGACTAGCTACAATGAGCAGTTCTTC. This codes for CASSPFPGTSYNEQFF.

The table lists this clonotype with many counts. The rearrangement links TRBV7-8 to TRBJ2-1; D may be TRBD2 (7 bases). The ends were cut back, 2 bases at V and 3 bases at J, with 14 bases in the middle. This CDR3 has 16 amino acids. The germline CDR1 and CDR2 sequences are SGHVS and FQNEAQ. This chain's CDR3 is CASSLSGGAYYNEQFF. The CDR3 bases are TGTGCCAGCAGCTTAAGTGGGGGGGCCTACTACAATGAGCAGTTCTTC.

This rearrangement joins TRBV5-1 to TRBJ2-2; D gene ambiguous. This CDR3 contains 16 residues. The germline V gene encodes CDR1 SGHRS and CDR2 YFSETQ. Trimming removed 2 bases at V and 0 bases at J, with 11 bases between. Here the CDR3 reads CASSFNGLSNTGELFF. CDR3 in DNA: TGCGCCAGCAGCTTCAATGGGCTTTCGAACACCGGGGAGCTGTTTTTT.

The genes are TRBV6-1 and TRBJ1-2; 7 nucleotides line up with TRBD1. The CDR3 consists of 16 residues. In germline, CDR1 is MNHNS, CDR2 SASEGT. Unmatched junction bases numbered 12, after V lost 7 bases and J lost 1 base. Here the CDR3 reads CASTRTGAANNYGYTF. CDR3 nucleotide sequence: TGTGCCAGCACCAGGACAGGCGCGGCTAATAACTATGGCTACACCTTC.

A note on this clonotype: A much larger clone sits a single nucleotide away, making a read error possible. This rearrangement joins TRBV3-1 to TRBJ2-1; TRBD2 matches at 7 bases. There are 15 residues in the CDR3. Germline assignment: CDR1 LGHDT and CDR2 YNNKEL (reference sequence). J lost 2 bases, V lost 1 base, and 2 bases had no gene match. The CDR3 sequence: CASSQGEGPYNEQFF. The DNA of the CDR3 is TGTGCCAGCAGCCAAGGGGAGGGCCCCTACAATGAGCAGTTCTTC.

The chain combines TRBV6-1 with TRBJ2-3; 8 bases are shared with TRBD2. This CDR3 spans 14 amino acids. From germline, CDR1 is MNHNS and CDR2 SASEGT. The V gene end was trimmed by 4 bases and the J gene end by 5 bases; junction bases not matched to a gene: 5. The CDR3 DNA is TGTGCCAGCAGTGTCGGGGGGGCGATAGATACGCAGTATTTT. This gives the protein CASSVGGAIDTQYF.

The J gene is TRBJ2-1, the V gene TRBV20-1, with TRBD2 matching 9 bases. Losses at the gene ends were 2 bases for V and 9 bases for J; bases not matched to a gene: 8. The CDR3 extends over 14 amino acids. In germline, CDR1 is DFQATT, CDR2 SNEGSKA (reference sequence). The CDR3 bases are TGCAGTGCTAGAATGGCGGGAGGGCCCGTTGAGCAGTTCTTC. Translation: CSARMAGGPVEQFF.

The rearrangement uses TRBV2 and TRBJ2-2, with D unclear. CDR1 is SNHLY, CDR2 FYNNEI, per germline. The CDR3 spans 18 residues. V gave up 0 bases and J gave up 2 bases, with 16 bases separating them. The CDR3 loop reads CASSEAIFRAPNTGELFF. For the CDR3, the DNA is TGTGCCAGCAGTGAAGCGATTTTTAGGGCACCAAACACCGGGGAGCTGTTTTTT. The whole variable domain, filled in from reference TRBV2 and TRBJ2-2, reads EPEVTQTPSHQVTQMGQEVILRCVPISNHLYFYWYRQILGQKVEFLVSFYNNEISEKSEIFDDQFSVERPDGSNFTLKIRSTKLEDSAMYFCASSEAIFRAPNTGELFFGEGSRLTVL.

This clonotype occurred a few times. The CDR3 region is CASSIFTGVGSNQPQHF. Written as DNA, the CDR3 is TGTGCCAGTAGCATATTCACAGGAGTTGGTAGCAATCAGCCCCAGCATTTT. The chain combines TRBV19 with TRBJ1-5, with D perhaps matching TRBD1 (5 bases). CDR1 LNHDA and CDR2 SQIVND come from the germline V gene (reference sequence). V lost 6 bases to trimming and J lost 0 bases, with 18 bases between them. The CDR3 has 17 residues.

The J gene is TRBJ2-7, the V gene TRBV10-3, with a tentative D call TRBD1 (5 bases). The length of the CDR3 is 11 residues. Looked up from germline, CDR1 is ENHRY and CDR2 is SYGVKD. Trimming stripped 6 bases from V and 6 bases from J, with 9 bases between. The CDR3 sequence: CAISKGVEQYF. The DNA of the CDR3 is TGTGCCATCAGCAAAGGGGTCGAGCAGTACTTC.

There are a few counts of this clonotype. The chain uses TRBV12-3 or TRBV12-4 and TRBJ2-1; 12 bases align to TRBD2. There are 19 residues in the CDR3. Trimming took 4 bases from V and 5 from J; bases not matched to a gene: 15. CDR3 nucleotide sequence: TGTGCCAGCAGTTCGGGGACTAGCGGGCCCGTATTGGCCCACAATGAGCAGTTCTTC. It yields the protein CASSSGTSGPVLAHNEQFF.

This clonotype came up a few times. The rearrangement uses TRBV19 and TRBJ2-7; D is possibly TRBD1 (5 bases). In germline, CDR1 is LNHDA, CDR2 SQIVND (reference sequence). The CDR3 has 14 amino acids. V lost 2 bases and J 0 bases, leaving 8 bases between the germline ends. The CDR3 sequence is CASSISRASYEQYF. CDR3 nucleotide sequence: TGTGCCAGTAGTATATCCAGGGCCTCCTACGAGCAGTACTTC.

This clonotype was found a few times. The chain has TRBV5-1 and TRBJ2-2; D is unclear. Looked up from germline, CDR1 is SGHRS and CDR2 is YFSETQ. There are 15 residues in the CDR3. Deletions cut 1 base from V and 1 base from J, with 8 bases between. CDR3 residues: CASSLSLVNTGELFF. The CDR3 coding sequence is TGCGCCAGCAGCTTGTCTTTAGTGAACACCGGGGAGCTGTTTTTT.

This clonotype was observed many times. V is TRBV6-1 and J is TRBJ1-1, with no clear D. V gave up 6 bases and J gave up 6 bases, with 14 bases separating them. Germline V gives CDR1 MNHNS, CDR2 SASEGT. This CDR3 comprises 13 residues. The CDR3 protein is CASSLGVGAEAFF. CDR3 bases: TGTGCCAGCAGCCTGGGCGTCGGGGCTGAAGCTTTCTTT.

This clonotype was counted a few times. The CDR3 reads CASSRLRADTEAFF. The CDR3 DNA follows: TGCGCCAGCAGCCGACTCAGGGCGGACACTGAAGCTTTCTTT. The chain has TRBV5-1 and TRBJ1-1, with D perhaps TRBD1 (5 bases). Trimming took 4 bases from V and 3 from J, leaving 13 bases between them. The CDR3 totals 14 residues. Germline loops: CDR1 SGHRS, CDR2 YFSETQ. Combining the CDR3 with reference TRBV5-1 and TRBJ1-1 gives the whole variable domain KAGVTQTPRYLIKTRGQQVTLSCSPISGHRSVSWYQQTPGQGLQFLFEYFSETQRNKGNFPGRFSGRQFSNSRSEMNVSTLELGDSALYLCASSRLRADTEAFFGQGTRLTVV.

A few counts support this clonotype. The chain employs TRBV5-6 and TRBJ2-5, with TRBD1 matching over 10 bases. Trimming removed 3 bases from V and 4 bases from J; junction bases left unmatched: 6. Germline CDR1 is SGHDT and CDR2 is YYEEEE. CDR3 length: 15 amino acids. The CDR3 is CASSWETGGAETQYF. For the CDR3, the DNA is TGTGCCAGCAGCTGGGAGACAGGGGGCGCAGAGACCCAGTACTTC.

CDR3 region: CAISLNSGANVLTF. CDR3 DNA sequence: TGTGCCATCAGCCTCAACTCTGGGGCCAACGTCCTGACTTTC. The rearrangement uses TRBV10-3 and TRBJ2-6; D is unclear. Looked up from germline, CDR1 is ENHRY and CDR2 is SYGVKD. Trimming cost V 6 bases and J 0 bases, with 6 bases left between them. The CDR3 spans 14 residues.

This clonotype was observed at least ten times. V usage is TRBV24-1 and J usage is TRBJ2-5; TRBD1 might be the D (6 bases). Germline V gene sequence: CDR1 KGHDR, CDR2 SFDVKD. Trimming shortened V by 4 bases and J by 0 bases, and 14 bases separated the two germline ends. The CDR3 length is 16 residues. The CDR3 loop is CATSDPGTGYQETQYF. Here the CDR3 DNA reads TGTGCCACCAGTGACCCAGGAACAGGGTACCAAGAGACCCAGTACTTC.

This clonotype was seen only a few times. This chain links TRBV28 with TRBJ2-7; maybe TRBD2 (5 bases). CDR1 is MDHEN, CDR2 SYDVKM, per germline. The ends were cut back, 5 bases at V and 1 base at J, with 15 bases in the middle. The CDR3 is 15 residues long. The CDR3 sequence: CASSPPGLLSYEQYF. The CDR3 nucleotides read TGTGCCAGCAGTCCTCCGGGGTTACTGTCCTACGAGCAGTACTTC.

This clonotype was found a few times. The J gene is TRBJ1-5, the V gene TRBV28; TRBD1 might be the D (5 bases). Germline values: CDR1 MDHEN, CDR2 SYDVKM. V was cut by 3 bases and J by 1 base, with 22 bases left in between. The CDR3 contains 19 residues. The CDR3 DNA follows: TGTGCCAGCAGTTTTGGCCCAACCACGCAGGGTAGAAGCAATCAGCCCCAGCATTTT. It specifies CASSFGPTTQGRSNQPQHF.

The sample holds many counts of this clonotype. V is TRBV7-2 and J is TRBJ2-7, with D unclear. The CDR3 runs 14 residues. V lost 0 bases to trimming and J lost 0 bases, with 6 bases between them. Germline CDR1 SGHTA, CDR2 FQGNSA. CDR3 sequence: CASSLAPSSYEQYF. In nucleotides, the CDR3 is TGTGCCAGCAGCTTAGCGCCGAGCTCCTACGAGCAGTACTTC.